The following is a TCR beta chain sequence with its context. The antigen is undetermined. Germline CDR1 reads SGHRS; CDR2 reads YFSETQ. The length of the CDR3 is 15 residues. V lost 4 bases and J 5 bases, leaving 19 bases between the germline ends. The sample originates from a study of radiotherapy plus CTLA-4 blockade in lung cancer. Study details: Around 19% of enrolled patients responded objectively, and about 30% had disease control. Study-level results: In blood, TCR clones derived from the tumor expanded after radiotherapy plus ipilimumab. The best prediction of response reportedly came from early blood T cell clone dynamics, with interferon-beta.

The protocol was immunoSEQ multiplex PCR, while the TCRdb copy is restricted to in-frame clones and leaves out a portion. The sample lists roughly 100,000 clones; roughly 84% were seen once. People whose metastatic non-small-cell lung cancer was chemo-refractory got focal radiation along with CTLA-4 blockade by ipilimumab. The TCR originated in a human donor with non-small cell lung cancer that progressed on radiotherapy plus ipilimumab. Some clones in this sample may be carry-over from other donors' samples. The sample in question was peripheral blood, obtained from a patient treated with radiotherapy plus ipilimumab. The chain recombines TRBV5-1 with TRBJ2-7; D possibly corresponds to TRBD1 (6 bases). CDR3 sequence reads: CASSAYRVLANEQYF. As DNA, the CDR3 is TGCGCCAGCAGCGCCTACAGGGTTCTGGCGAACGAGCAGTACTTC.